This paragraph covers one TCR beta chain sequence. As yet, its antigen is unknown. CDR1 SGHTA and CDR2 FQGNSA come from the germline V gene. The CDR3 runs 14 residues. The ends were cut back, 4 bases at V and 0 bases at J, with 7 bases in the middle. The sample comes from a study of shared clonotypes between healthy human individuals. Some clones are missing from TCRdb's copy, which holds only in-frame ones; the method was immunoSEQ multiplex PCR. The table lists some 87,000 clones, roughly three quarters of them singletons. Among the donors, all were Caucasian adults who lived in Nashville, Tennessee. CCR7-negative CD45RA+ TemRA cells were combined with CD45RO+ cells to form CD8 memory. Study observations and caveats: The rarefaction results pointed to incomplete sorted-subset sequencing despite large depth.

Material: memory CD8+ T cells sorted from blood. Subset indicated: CD45RO+ cells pooled with CCR7-negative TemRA cells. The TCR originated in a man aged 30 to 45 in good health. The chain couples TRBV7-2 to TRBJ2-4, with D unclear. The CDR3 sequence is CASSSRLAKNIQYF. DNA of the CDR3: TGTGCCAGCAGCTCCCGGCTAGCCAAAAACATTCAGTACTTC. The full variable domain, rest sourced from reference TRBV7-2 and TRBJ2-4, is GAGVSQSPSNKVTEKGKDVELRCDPISGHTALYWYRQSLGQGLEFLIYFQGNSAPDKSGLPSDRFSAERTGGSVSTLTIQRTQQEDSAVYLCASSSRLAKNIQYFGAGTRLSVL.